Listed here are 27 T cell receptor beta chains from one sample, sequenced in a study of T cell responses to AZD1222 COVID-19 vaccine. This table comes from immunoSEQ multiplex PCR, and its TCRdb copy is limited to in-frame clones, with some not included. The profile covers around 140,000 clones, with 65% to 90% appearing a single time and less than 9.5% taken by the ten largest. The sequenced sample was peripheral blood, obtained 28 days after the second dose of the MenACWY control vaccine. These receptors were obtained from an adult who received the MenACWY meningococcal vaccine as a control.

The CDR3: CASSSRSEFNEKLFF. The CDR3 coding sequence is TGTGCCAGCAGCTCTAGGAGTGAATTTAATGAAAAACTGTTTTTT. This rearrangement joins TRBV9 to TRBJ1-4; D is unclear. Per germline, CDR1 SGDLS and CDR2 YYNGEE. The CDR3 totals 15 residues. The V end lost 4 bases, the J end lost 4 bases, and 14 bases lay between the germline ends. Full variable domain (missing parts from reference TRBV9 and TRBJ1-4): DSGVTQTPKHLITATGQRVTLRCSPRSGDLSVYWYQQSLDQGLQFLIQYYNGEERAKGNILERFSAQQFPDLHSELNLSSLELGDSALYFCASSSRSEFNEKLFFGSGTQLSVL.

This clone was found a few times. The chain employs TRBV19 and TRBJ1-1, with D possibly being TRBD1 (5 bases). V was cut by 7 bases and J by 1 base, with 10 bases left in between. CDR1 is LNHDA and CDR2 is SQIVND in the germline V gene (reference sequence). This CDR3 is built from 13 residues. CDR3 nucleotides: TGTGCCAGTACAACCACAGGGAACACTGAAGCTTTCTTT. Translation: CASTTTGNTEAFF.

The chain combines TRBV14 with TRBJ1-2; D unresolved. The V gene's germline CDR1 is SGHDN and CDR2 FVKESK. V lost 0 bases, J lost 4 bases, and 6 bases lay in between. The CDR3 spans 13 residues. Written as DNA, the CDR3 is TGTGCCAGCAGCCAAGATGCCATCTATGGCTACACCTTC. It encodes CASSQDAIYGYTF.

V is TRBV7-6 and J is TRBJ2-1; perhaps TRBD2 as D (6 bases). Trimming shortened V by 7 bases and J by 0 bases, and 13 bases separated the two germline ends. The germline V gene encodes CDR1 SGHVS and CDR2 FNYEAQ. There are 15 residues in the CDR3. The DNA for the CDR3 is TGTGCCAGCATTCGGGCGGGGAGCTCCTACAATGAGCAGTTCTTC. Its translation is CASIRAGSSYNEQFF.

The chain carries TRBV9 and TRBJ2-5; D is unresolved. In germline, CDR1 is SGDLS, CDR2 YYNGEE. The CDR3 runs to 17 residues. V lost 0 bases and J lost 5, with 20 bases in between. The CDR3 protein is CASSVGVRGKQWETQYF. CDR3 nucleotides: TGTGCCAGCAGCGTAGGCGTGCGAGGCAAACAATGGGAGACCCAGTACTTC.

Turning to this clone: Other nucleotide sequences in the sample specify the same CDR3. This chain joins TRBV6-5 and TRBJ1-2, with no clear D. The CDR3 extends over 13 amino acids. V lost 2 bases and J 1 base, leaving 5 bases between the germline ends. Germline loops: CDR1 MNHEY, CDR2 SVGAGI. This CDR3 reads CASSYAVNYGYTF. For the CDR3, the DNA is TGTGCCAGCAGTTACGCAGTTAACTATGGCTACACCTTC.

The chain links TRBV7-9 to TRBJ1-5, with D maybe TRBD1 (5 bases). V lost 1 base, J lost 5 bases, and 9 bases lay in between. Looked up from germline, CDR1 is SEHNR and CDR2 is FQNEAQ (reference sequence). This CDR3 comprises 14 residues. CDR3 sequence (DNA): TGTGCCAGCAGCTTAGGGGGGGGTGATCAGCCCCAGCATTTT. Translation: CASSLGGGDQPQHF.

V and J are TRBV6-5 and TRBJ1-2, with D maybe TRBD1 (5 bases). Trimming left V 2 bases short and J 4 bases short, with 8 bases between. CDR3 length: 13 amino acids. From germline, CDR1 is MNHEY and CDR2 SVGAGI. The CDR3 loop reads CASSYEQGYGYTF. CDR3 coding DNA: TGTGCCAGCAGTTACGAGCAGGGCTATGGCTACACCTTC.

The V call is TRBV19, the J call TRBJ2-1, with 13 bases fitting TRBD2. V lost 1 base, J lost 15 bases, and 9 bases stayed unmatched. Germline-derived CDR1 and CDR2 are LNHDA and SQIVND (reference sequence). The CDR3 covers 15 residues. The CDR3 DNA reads TGTGCCAGTAGTATAGGGACCGGACTAGCGGGAGTGTTGTTCTTC. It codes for CASSIGTGLAGVLFF.

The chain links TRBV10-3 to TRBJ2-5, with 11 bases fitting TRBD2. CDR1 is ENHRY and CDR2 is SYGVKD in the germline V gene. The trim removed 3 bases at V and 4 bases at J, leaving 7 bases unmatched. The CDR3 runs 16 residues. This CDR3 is CAISDADLAGGETQYF. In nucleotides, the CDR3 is TGTGCCATCAGTGATGCGGATCTAGCGGGGGGAGAGACCCAGTACTTC.

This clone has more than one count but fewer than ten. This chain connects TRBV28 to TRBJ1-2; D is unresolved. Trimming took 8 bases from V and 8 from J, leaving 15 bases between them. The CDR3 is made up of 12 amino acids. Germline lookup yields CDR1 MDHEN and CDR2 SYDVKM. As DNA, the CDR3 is TGTGCCAGCTCCCCGACCTGGATGGGCTACACCTTC. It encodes CASSPTWMGYTF.

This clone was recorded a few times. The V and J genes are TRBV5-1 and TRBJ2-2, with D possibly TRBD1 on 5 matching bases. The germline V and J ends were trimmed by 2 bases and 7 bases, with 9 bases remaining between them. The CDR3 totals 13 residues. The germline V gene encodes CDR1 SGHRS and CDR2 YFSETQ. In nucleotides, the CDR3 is TGCGCCAGCAGCTTTAGGCAGGGCGGGGAGCTGTTTTTT. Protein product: CASSFRQGGELFF.

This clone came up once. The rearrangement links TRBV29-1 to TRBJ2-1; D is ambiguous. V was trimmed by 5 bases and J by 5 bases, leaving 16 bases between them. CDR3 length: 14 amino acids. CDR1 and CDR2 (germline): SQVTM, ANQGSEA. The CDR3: CSVTNAATHNEQFF. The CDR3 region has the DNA TGCAGCGTTACGAACGCGGCTACCCACAATGAGCAGTTCTTC.

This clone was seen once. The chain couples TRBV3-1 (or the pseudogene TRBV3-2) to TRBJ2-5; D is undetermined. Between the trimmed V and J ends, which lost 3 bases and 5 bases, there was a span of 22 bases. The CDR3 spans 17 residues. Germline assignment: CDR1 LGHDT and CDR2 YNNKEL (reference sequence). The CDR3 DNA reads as TGTGCCAGCAGCCAGTACCCCAAAGATCACAGTGGGGAGACCCAGTACTTC. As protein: CASSQYPKDHSGETQYF.

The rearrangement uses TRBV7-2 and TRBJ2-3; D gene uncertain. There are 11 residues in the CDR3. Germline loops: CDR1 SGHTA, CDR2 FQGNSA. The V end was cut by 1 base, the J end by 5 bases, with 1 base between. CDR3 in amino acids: CASSLEDTQYF. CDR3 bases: TGTGCCAGCAGCTTAGAAGATACGCAGTATTTT.

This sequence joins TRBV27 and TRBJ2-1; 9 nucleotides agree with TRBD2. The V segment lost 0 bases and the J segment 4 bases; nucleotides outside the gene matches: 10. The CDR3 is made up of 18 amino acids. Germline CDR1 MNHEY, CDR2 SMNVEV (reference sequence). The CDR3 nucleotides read TGTGCCAGCAGTTTATCTATCCCCCGACTAGCGGTATACAATGAGCAGTTCTTC. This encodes CASSLSIPRLAVYNEQFF.

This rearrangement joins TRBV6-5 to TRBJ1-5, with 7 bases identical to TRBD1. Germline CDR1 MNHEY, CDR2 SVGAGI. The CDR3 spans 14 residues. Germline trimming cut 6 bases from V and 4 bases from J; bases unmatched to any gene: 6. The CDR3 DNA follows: TGTGCCAGCAGCAACTGGGGACAGAATCAGCCCCAGCATTTT. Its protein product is CASSNWGQNQPQHF.

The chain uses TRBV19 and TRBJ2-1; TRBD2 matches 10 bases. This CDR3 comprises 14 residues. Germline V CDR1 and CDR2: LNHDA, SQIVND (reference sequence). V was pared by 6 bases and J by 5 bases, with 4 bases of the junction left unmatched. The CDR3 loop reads CASSSGTSDNEQFF. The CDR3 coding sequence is TGTGCCAGTAGCTCCGGGACTAGCGACAATGAGCAGTTCTTC.

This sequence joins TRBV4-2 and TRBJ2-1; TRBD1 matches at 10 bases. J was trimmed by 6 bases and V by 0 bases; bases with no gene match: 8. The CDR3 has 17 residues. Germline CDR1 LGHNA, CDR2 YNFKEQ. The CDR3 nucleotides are TGTGCCAGCAGCCAAGAGGGGACGAGGACAGGGGGCAATGAGCAGTTCTTC. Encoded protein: CASSQEGTRTGGNEQFF.

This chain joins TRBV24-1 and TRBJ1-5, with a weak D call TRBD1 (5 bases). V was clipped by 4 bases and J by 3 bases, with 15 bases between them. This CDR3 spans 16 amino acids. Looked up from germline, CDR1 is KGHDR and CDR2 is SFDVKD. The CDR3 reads CATSDPTRALNQPQHF. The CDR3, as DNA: TGTGCCACCAGTGACCCCACCAGGGCGCTCAATCAGCCCCAGCATTTT.

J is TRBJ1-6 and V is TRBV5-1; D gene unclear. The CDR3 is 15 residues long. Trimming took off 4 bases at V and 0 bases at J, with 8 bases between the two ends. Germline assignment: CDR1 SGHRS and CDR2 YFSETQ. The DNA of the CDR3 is TGCGCCAGCAGCAGTACGCTCTCCTATAATTCACCCCTCCACTTT. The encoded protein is CASSSTLSYNSPLHF.

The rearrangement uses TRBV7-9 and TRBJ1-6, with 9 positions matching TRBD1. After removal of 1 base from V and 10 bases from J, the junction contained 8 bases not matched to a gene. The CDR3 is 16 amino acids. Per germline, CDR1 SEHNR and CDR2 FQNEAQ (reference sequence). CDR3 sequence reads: CASSLESGQGGSPLHF. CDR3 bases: TGTGCCAGCAGCTTAGAATCGGGACAGGGTGGCTCACCCCTCCACTTT. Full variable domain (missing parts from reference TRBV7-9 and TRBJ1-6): DTGVSQNPRHKITKRGQNVTFRCDPISEHNRLYWYRQTLGQGPEFLTYFQNEAQLEKSRLLSDRFSAERPKGSFSTLEIQRTEQGDSAMYLCASSLESGQGGSPLHFGNGTRLTVT.

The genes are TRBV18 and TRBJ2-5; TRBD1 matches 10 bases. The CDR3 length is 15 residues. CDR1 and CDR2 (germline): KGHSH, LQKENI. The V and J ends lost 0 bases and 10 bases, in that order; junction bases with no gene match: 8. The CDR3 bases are TGTGCCAGCTCACCACCGGGACAGGGGATAGTGAGCCAGTACTTC. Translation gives CASSPPGQGIVSQYF.

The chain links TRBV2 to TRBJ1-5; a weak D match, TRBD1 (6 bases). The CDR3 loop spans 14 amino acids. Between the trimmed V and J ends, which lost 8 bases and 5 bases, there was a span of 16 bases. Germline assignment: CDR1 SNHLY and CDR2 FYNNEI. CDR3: CASSGVASDQPQHF. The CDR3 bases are TGTGCCAGCTCAGGGGTTGCTTCCGATCAGCCCCAGCATTTT. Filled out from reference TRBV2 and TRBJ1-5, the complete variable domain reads EPEVTQTPSHQVTQMGQEVILRCVPISNHLYFYWYRQILGQKVEFLVSFYNNEISEKSEIFDDQFSVERPDGSNFTLKIRSTKLEDSAMYFCASSGVASDQPQHFGDGTRLSIL.

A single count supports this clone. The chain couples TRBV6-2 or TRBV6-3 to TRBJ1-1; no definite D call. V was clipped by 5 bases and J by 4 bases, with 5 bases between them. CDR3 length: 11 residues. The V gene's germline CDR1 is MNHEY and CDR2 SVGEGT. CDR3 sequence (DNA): TGTGCCAGCAGTGCCGTCACTGAAGCTTTCTTT. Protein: CASSAVTEAFF.

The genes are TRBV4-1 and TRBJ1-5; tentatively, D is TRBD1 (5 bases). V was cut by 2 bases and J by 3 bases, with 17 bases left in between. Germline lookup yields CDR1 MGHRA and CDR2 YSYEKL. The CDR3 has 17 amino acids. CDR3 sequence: CASSQQLGGADNQPQHF. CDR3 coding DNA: TGCGCCAGCAGCCAACAACTCGGAGGGGCAGACAATCAGCCCCAGCATTTT.

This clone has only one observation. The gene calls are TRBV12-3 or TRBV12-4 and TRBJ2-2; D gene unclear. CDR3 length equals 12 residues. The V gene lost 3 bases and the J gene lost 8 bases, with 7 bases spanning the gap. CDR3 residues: CASSFFQGELFF. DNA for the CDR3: TGTGCCAGCAGTTTCTTTCAGGGGGAGCTGTTTTTT.